These 13 T cell receptor beta chains originate from one sample sequenced in a study of shared clonotypes between healthy human individuals. The data were produced by immunoSEQ multiplex PCR, yet TCRdb's version contains in-frame clones alone and is incomplete. The sample has about 340,000 clones, roughly 70% seen once; the top ten hold 8% to 13%. The sample was memory CD4+ T cells sorted from blood. Subset of the sample: CD45RA-negative fraction. The receptors here all came from a young man in good health.

The chain combines TRBV2 with TRBJ2-3, with D perhaps assigned TRBD1 or TRBD2 (7 bases each). Trimming removed 4 bases at V and 3 bases at J, with 14 bases between. The CDR3 consists of 15 residues. From germline, CDR1 is SNHLY and CDR2 FYNNEI. The chain's CDR3 is CASSVIRGGTDTQYF. CDR3 DNA: TGTGCCAGCAGTGTCATCAGGGGGGGGACAGATACGCAGTATTTT.

This chain links TRBV18 with TRBJ1-3, with 8 bases identical to TRBD1. The length of the CDR3 is 17 residues. CDR1 is KGHSH, CDR2 LQKENI, per germline. Trimming cost V 3 bases and J 4 bases; bases outside gene matches: 11. CDR3 nucleotides: TGTGCCAGCTCACCCCTTCCCGCGACAGGGGTAGGAAACACCATATATTTT. Translation: CASSPLPATGVGNTIYF.

The V gene is TRBV29-1, the J gene TRBJ1-5, with a weak D call TRBD1 (5 bases). CDR3 size: 14 residues. V was cut by 6 bases and J by 2 bases, with 14 bases left in between. CDR1 is SQVTM and CDR2 is ANQGSEA in the germline V gene. The CDR3 DNA follows: TGCAGCGTCCTTGAGGGGAATGGCAATCAGCCCCAGCATTTT. Protein product: CSVLEGNGNQPQHF.

V and J are TRBV28 and TRBJ1-2; D gene unclear. Looked up from germline, CDR1 is MDHEN and CDR2 is SYDVKM. V lost 2 bases, J lost 8 bases, and 6 bases lay in between. The CDR3 has 11 amino acids. This CDR3 is CASSLKRGYTF. The CDR3 DNA follows: TGTGCCAGCAGTTTAAAGCGAGGCTACACCTTC.

In DNA, the CDR3 is TGTGCCAGCAGTCAAACCCTCCTAGCGACTAATGCCTACGAGCAGTACTTC. As protein: CASSQTLLATNAYEQYF. This chain uses TRBV7-4 with TRBJ2-7; tentatively, D is TRBD2 (6 bases). Trimming shortened V by 6 bases and J by 2 bases, and 23 bases separated the two germline ends. Germline V CDR1 and CDR2: SGHVT, SQSDAQ. This CDR3 contains 17 residues.

V is TRBV19 and J is TRBJ1-1; D is perhaps TRBD1 (6 bases). V was cut by 6 bases and J by 9 bases, with 17 bases left in between. This CDR3 region has 13 residues. The germline V gene encodes CDR1 LNHDA and CDR2 SQIVND (reference sequence). This CDR3 reads CASSTWAGDKAFF. Here the CDR3 DNA reads TGTGCCAGTAGCACATGGGCAGGGGATAAAGCTTTCTTT.

The gene calls are TRBV7-6 and TRBJ1-1; D unresolved. CDR3 size: 15 residues. V shed 2 bases and J shed 1 base, with 11 bases lying between them. The germline V gene has CDR1 SGHVS and CDR2 FNYEAQ. The CDR3 DNA is TGTGCCAGCAGCTTATTGTTGGCAGCGAACACTGAAGCTTTCTTT. This encodes CASSLLLAANTEAFF.

This clone was recorded once. The chain has TRBV5-4 and TRBJ2-1, with TRBD2 as a possible D gene (6 bases). The germline V gene has CDR1 SGHNT and CDR2 YYREEE (reference sequence). V lost 5 bases and J lost 5, with 17 bases in between. This CDR3 contains 15 residues. CDR3 in DNA: TGTGCCAGCAGACCGGGACTCCCGGCACACAATGAGCAGTTCTTC. This codes for CASRPGLPAHNEQFF. Supplemented by reference TRBV5-4 and TRBJ2-1, the full variable domain reads ETGVTQSPTHLIKTRGQQVTLRCSSQSGHNTVSWYQQALGQGPQFIFQYYREEENGRGNFPPRFSGLQFPNYSSELNVNALELDDSALYLCASRPGLPAHNEQFFGPGTRLTVL.

This clone was counted once. CDR3 in amino acids: CASSGGLPVPFYF. DNA for the CDR3: TGTGCCAGCAGCGGAGGGCTACCAGTTCCCTTTTACTTC. The chain recombines TRBV11-3 with TRBJ2-7; D perhaps matches TRBD2 (6 bases). This CDR3 has 13 residues. From germline, CDR1 is SGHNT and CDR2 YENEEA. V gave up 5 bases and J gave up 13 bases, with 21 bases separating them.

DNA of the CDR3: TGTGCCAGCAGTTCAAATCGACAGGGGACCGGGGAGCTGTTTTTT. This encodes CASSSNRQGTGELFF. The chain recombines TRBV27 with TRBJ2-2, with 8 bases lining up with TRBD1. In germline, CDR1 is MNHEY, CDR2 SMNVEV (reference sequence). The trim removed 4 bases at V and 5 bases at J, leaving 6 bases unmatched. This CDR3 has 15 amino acids.

The chain joins TRBV11-3 to TRBJ2-1, with 16 nucleotides matching TRBD2. In germline, CDR1 is SGHNT, CDR2 YENEEA. This CDR3 is 17 amino acids long. V dropped 5 bases and J dropped 11; count of bases not matched to a gene: 12. The CDR3: CASSDEGLAGGPRQQFF. CDR3 coding DNA: TGTGCCAGCAGCGATGAGGGACTAGCGGGAGGGCCCCGCCAGCAGTTCTTC.

The chain is built from TRBV7-2 and TRBJ1-2, with D maybe TRBD1 (6 bases). This CDR3 comprises 15 residues. The germline gives CDR1 SGHTA, CDR2 FQGNSA. With 5 bases removed from V and 6 bases from J, the gap between germline ends came to 19 bases. The CDR3: CASSPDSRGRNGYTF. CDR3 bases: TGTGCCAGCAGCCCCGATTCCAGGGGTAGGAATGGCTACACCTTC.

The genes are TRBV12-5 and TRBJ2-3, with D possibly being TRBD2 (5 bases). The V end lost 0 bases, the J end lost 2 bases, and 12 bases lay between the germline ends. Germline CDR1 and CDR2: LGHNT and FRNRAP. This CDR3 spans 16 amino acids. CDR3 in amino acids: CASGLVVGGFTDTQYF. CDR3 nucleotide sequence: TGTGCTAGTGGTTTGGTAGTAGGCGGGTTCACAGATACGCAGTATTTT.